These 9 T cell receptor beta chains were sequenced from one sample in a study of post-analysis software for immune sequencing data. Broader study findings: With TRBV5-6, TRBV5-1 and TRBV20-1 included, about five TRBV segments were more frequent in patients than in controls.

cDNA libraries for TCR beta contained unique molecular identifiers. TCRdb redid the calling of the PCR reads with MiXCR, one entry per CDR3 protein. The table has 750,000 to 950,000 distinct CDR3 sequences, about half seen once; the top ten hold roughly 5.2%. No cognate antigen is known for these TCRs. Sequenced input: blood. The receptors stem from a girl aged 5-17 years with multiple sclerosis.

The CDR3 loop reads CSARDRNDIYGYTF. The CDR3 coding sequence is TGCAGTGCTAGAGATCGTAACGATATCTATGGCTACACCTTC. The J gene is TRBJ1-2, the V gene TRBV20-1; D is undetermined. Deletions cut 0 bases from V and 4 bases from J, with 12 bases between. The germline CDR1 and CDR2 sequences are DFQATT and SNEGSKA (reference sequence). CDR3 length: 14 residues.

This clonotype appeared a few times. This chain's CDR3 is CSARDFGGEQYF. CDR3 bases: TGCAGTGCTAGAGATTTCGGGGGCGAGCAGTACTTC. V usage is TRBV20-1 and J usage is TRBJ2-7; tentatively, D is TRBD2 (6 bases). Between the trimmed V and J ends, which lost 0 bases and 6 bases, there was a span of 9 bases. The CDR3 has 12 residues. CDR1 and CDR2 (germline): DFQATT, SNEGSKA (reference sequence).

This clonotype has more than one count but fewer than ten. The CDR3 spells CASSRGQDEKLFF. DNA of the CDR3: TGTGCCAGCAGCCGCGGCCAGGACGAAAAACTGTTTTTT. V gene TRBV7-8 combines with J gene TRBJ1-4, with no clear D. V lost 5 bases and J lost 8, with 12 bases in between. The V gene's germline CDR1 is SGHVS and CDR2 FQNEAQ. This CDR3 has 13 residues.

V is TRBV12-3 or TRBV12-4 and J is TRBJ1-5; D ambiguous. V gave up 1 base and J gave up 5 bases, with 15 bases separating them. This CDR3 contains 16 residues. CDR3 region: CASSLVSGRGDQPQHF. Here the CDR3 DNA reads TGTGCCAGCAGTTTAGTTTCTGGACGGGGAGATCAGCCCCAGCATTTT.

The chain couples TRBV7-8 to TRBJ2-7; TRBD2 might be the D (6 bases). The CDR3 contains 14 residues. Germline values: CDR1 SGHVS, CDR2 FQNEAQ. V was trimmed by 7 bases and J by 2 bases, leaving 15 bases between them. This chain's CDR3 is CASTWGGQPYEQYF. CDR3 coding DNA: TGTGCCAGCACCTGGGGAGGCCAGCCCTACGAGCAGTACTTC.

This rearrangement joins TRBV6-5 to TRBJ2-7, with 7 positions matching TRBD2. V lost 5 bases to trimming and J lost 5 bases; unmatched junction nucleotides: 15. The germline CDR1 and CDR2 sequences are MNHEY and SVGAGI. The CDR3 runs to 16 residues. The DNA of the CDR3 is TGTGCCAGCAGTCCCCGGGACTACCGAAGGTCCCACGAGCAGTACTTC. Its translation is CASSPRDYRRSHEQYF.

In this sample, this clonotype turned up once. The chain has TRBV5-1 and TRBJ2-7; the D gene could be TRBD1 or TRBD2 (5 bases each). V dropped 0 bases and J dropped 0 bases, with 13 bases sitting between them. CDR3 length: 16 residues. Germline values: CDR1 SGHRS, CDR2 YFSETQ. The CDR3 DNA reads TGCGCCAGCAGCTTGGCAGGGACCGAAAACTCCTACGAGCAGTACTTC. It yields the protein CASSLAGTENSYEQYF.

V usage is TRBV27 and J usage is TRBJ1-2; possibly TRBD1 for D (5 bases). The germline CDR1 and CDR2 sequences are MNHEY and SMNVEV (reference sequence). Trimming took off 2 bases at V and 4 bases at J, with 14 bases between the two ends. The CDR3 runs 15 residues. The CDR3 sequence: CASSLRDPLSYGYTF. The CDR3 coding sequence is TGTGCCAGCAGTTTAAGGGACCCACTATCCTATGGCTACACCTTC.

V and J are TRBV7-2 and TRBJ1-5; a weak D match, TRBD1 (5 bases). Germline-derived CDR1 and CDR2 are SGHTA and FQGNSA. The ends were cut back, 1 base at V and 6 bases at J, with 13 bases in the middle. This CDR3 is 15 amino acids long. CDR3 protein: CASSLGGGNGQPQHF. The CDR3 DNA reads TGTGCCAGCAGCTTAGGGGGGGGGAACGGTCAGCCCCAGCATTTT.